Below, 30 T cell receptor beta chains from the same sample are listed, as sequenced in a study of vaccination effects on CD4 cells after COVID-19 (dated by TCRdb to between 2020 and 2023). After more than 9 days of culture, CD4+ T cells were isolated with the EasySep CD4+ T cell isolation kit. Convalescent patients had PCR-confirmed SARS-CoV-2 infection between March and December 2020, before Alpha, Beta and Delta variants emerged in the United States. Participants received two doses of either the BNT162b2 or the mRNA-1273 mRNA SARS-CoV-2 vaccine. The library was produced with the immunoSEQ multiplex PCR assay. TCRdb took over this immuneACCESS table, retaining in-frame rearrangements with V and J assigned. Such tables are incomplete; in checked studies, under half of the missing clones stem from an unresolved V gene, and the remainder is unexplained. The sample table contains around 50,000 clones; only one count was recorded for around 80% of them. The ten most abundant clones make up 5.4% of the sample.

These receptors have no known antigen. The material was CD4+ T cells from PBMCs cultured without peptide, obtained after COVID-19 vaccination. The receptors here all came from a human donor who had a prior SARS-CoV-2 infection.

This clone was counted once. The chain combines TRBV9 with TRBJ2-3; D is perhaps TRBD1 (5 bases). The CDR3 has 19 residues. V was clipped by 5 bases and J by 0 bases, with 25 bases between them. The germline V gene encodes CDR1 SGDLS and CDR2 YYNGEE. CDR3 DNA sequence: TGTGCCAGCAGTCCTGAATGGGGCGATCAGCGTAGGAGCACAGATACGCAGTATTTT. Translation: CASSPEWGDQRRSTDTQYF.

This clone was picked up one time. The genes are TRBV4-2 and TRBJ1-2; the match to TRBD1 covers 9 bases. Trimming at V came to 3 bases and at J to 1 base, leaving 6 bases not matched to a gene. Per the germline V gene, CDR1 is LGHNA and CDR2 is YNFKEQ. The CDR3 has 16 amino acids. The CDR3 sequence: CASSHRGQGGNYGYTF. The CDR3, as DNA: TGTGCCAGCAGCCACAGGGGACAGGGAGGTAACTATGGCTACACCTTC.

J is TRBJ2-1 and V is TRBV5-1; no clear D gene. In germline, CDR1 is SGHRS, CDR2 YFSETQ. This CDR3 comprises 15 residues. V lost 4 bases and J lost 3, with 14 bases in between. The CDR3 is CASSPDAIFYNEQFF. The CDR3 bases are TGCGCCAGCAGCCCCGACGCGATTTTCTACAATGAGCAGTTCTTC. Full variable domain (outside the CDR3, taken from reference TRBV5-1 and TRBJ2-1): KAGVTQTPRYLIKTRGQQVTLSCSPISGHRSVSWYQQTPGQGLQFLFEYFSETQRNKGNFPGRFSGRQFSNSRSEMNVSTLELGDSALYLCASSPDAIFYNEQFFGPGTRLTVL.

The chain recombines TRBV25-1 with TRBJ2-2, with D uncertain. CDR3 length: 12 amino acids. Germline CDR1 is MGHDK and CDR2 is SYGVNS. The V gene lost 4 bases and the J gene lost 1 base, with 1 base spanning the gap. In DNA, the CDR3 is TGTGCCAGCAGTGGGAACACCGGGGAGCTGTTTTTT. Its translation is CASSGNTGELFF.

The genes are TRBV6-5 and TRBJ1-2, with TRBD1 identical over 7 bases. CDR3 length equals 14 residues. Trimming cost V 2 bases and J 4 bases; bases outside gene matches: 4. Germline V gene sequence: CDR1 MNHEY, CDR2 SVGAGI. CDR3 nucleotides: TGTGCCAGCAGTTACGACAGGGTGGCCTATGGCTACACCTTC. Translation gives CASSYDRVAYGYTF.

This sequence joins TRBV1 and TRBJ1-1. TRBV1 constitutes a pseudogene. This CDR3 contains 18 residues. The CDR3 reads CTSSQCHSPTPKNTEAFF. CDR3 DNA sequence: TGCACCAGCAGCCAGTGCCATTCCCCGACCCCCAAGAACACTGAAGCTTTCTTT.

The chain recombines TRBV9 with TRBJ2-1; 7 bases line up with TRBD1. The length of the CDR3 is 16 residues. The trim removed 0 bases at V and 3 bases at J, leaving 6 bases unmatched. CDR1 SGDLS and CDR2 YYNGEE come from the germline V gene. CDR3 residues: CASSVGTGVNYNEQFF. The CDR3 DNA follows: TGTGCCAGCAGCGTAGGTACAGGGGTTAACTACAATGAGCAGTTCTTC.

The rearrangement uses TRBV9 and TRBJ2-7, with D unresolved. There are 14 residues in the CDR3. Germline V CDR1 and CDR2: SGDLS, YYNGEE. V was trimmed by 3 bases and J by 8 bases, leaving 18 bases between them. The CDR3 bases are TGTGCCAGCAGCGGGCCCCCTGACTCCCCAAAGCAGTACTTC. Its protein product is CASSGPPDSPKQYF.

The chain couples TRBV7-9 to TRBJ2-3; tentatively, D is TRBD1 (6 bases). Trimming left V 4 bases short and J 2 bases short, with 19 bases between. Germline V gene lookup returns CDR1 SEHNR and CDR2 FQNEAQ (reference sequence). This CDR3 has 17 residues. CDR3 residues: CASSSVAQGGYTDTQYF. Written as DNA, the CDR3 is TGTGCCAGCAGCTCAGTCGCTCAAGGGGGATACACAGATACGCAGTATTTT.

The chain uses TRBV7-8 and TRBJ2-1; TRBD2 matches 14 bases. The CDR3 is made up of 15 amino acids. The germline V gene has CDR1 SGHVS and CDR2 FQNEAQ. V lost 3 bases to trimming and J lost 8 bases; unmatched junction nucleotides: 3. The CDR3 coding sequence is TGTGCCAGCAGCTTTGGGACTAGCGGGAGATATGAGCAGTTCTTC. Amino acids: CASSFGTSGRYEQFF.

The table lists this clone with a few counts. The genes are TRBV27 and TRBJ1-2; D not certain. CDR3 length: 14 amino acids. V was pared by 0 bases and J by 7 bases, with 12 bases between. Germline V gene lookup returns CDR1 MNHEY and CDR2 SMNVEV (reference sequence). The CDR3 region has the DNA TGTGCCAGCAGTTTATCCCTTTTGAACCCTGGCTACACCTTC. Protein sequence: CASSLSLLNPGYTF.

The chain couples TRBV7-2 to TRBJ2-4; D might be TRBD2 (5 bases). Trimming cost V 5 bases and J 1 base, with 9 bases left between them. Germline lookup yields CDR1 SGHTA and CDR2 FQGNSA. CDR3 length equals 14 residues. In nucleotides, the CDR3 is TGTGCCAGCAGCCCGTCGGGGGCCAAAAACATTCAGTACTTC. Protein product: CASSPSGAKNIQYF.

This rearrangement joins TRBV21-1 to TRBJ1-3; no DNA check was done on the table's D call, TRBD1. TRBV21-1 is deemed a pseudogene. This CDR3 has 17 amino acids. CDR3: CASRRTKRTDAAHTIYF. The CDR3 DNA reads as TGTGCCAGCAGACGAACTAAACGGACAGACGCAGCCCACACCATATATTTT.

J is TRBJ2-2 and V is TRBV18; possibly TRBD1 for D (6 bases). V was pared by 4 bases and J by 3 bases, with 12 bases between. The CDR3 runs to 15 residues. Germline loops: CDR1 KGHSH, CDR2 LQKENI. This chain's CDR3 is CASSHRVTDTGELFF. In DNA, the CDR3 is TGTGCCAGCTCACACAGGGTGACGGACACCGGGGAGCTGTTTTTT.

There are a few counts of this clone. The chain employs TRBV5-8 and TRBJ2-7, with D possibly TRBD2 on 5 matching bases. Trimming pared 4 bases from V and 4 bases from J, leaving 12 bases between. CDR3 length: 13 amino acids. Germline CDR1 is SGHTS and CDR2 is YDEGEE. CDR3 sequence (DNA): TGTGCCAGCAGCCTCGACCGGGGATACGAGCAGTACTTC. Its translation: CASSLDRGYEQYF.

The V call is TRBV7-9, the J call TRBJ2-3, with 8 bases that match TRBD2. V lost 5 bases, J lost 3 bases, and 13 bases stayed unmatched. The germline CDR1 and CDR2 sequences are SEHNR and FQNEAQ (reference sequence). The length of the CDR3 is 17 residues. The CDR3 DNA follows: TGTGCCAGCAGCACTCGGCGGGGGGCGGGTGGTACAGATACGCAGTATTTT. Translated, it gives CASSTRRGAGGTDTQYF. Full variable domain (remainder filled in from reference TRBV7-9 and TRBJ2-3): DTGVSQNPRHKITKRGQNVTFRCDPISEHNRLYWYRQTLGQGPEFLTYFQNEAQLEKSRLLSDRFSAERPKGSFSTLEIQRTEQGDSAMYLCASSTRRGAGGTDTQYFGPGTRLTVL.

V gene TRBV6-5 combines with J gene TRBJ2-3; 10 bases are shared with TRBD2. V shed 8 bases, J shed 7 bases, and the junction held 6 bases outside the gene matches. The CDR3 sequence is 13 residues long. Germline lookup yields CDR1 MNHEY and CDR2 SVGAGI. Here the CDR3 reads CASGRTSGNTQYF. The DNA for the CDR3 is TGTGCCAGCGGACGGACTAGCGGCAATACGCAGTATTTT.

The CDR3 protein is CASSDIWVAPNTEAFF. The CDR3, as DNA: TGCGCCAGCAGCGATATCTGGGTTGCACCGAACACTGAAGCTTTCTTT. V usage is TRBV4-1 and J usage is TRBJ1-1; D call uncertain. V was trimmed by 5 bases and J by 1 base, leaving 17 bases between them. The germline V gene has CDR1 MGHRA and CDR2 YSYEKL. This CDR3 is built from 16 residues.

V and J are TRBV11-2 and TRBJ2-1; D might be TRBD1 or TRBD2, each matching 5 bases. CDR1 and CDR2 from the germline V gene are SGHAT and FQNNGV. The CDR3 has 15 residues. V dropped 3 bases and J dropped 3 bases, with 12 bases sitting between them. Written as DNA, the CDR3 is TGTGCCAGCAGCTTTGGGGCCGGGGTCTACAATGAGCAGTTCTTC. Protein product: CASSFGAGVYNEQFF.

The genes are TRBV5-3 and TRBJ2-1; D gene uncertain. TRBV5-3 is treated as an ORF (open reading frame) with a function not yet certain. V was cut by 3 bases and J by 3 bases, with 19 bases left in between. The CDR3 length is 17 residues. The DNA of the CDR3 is TGTGCCAGAAGCTGGACGGGCCCCACCTACTACTACAATGAGCAGTTCTTC. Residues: CARSWTGPTYYYNEQFF.

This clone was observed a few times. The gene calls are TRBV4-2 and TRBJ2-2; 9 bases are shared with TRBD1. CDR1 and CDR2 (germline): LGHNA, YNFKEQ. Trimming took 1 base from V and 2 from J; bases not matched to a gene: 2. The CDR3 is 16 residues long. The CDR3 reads CASSQGTGVNTGELFF. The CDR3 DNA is TGTGCCAGCAGCCAAGGGACAGGGGTTAACACCGGGGAGCTGTTTTTT.

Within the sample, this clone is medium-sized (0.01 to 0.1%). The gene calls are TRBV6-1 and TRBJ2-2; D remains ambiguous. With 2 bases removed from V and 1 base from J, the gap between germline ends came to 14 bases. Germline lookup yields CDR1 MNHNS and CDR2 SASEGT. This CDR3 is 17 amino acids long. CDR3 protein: CASSESALSGNTGELFF. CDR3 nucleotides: TGTGCCAGCAGTGAATCTGCGCTGTCAGGGAACACCGGGGAGCTGTTTTTT.

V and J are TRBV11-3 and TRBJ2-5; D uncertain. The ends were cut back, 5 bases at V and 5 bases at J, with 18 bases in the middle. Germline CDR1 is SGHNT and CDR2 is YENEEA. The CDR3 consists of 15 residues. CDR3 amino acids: CASSPMITLVETQYF. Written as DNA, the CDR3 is TGTGCCAGCAGCCCTATGATAACTCTAGTCGAGACCCAGTACTTC.

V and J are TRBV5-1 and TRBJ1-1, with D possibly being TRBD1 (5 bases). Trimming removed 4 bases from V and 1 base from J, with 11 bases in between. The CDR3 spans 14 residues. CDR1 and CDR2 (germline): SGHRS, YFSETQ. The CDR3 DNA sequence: TGCGCCAGCAGCAGAGACAGACCGAACACTGAAGCTTTCTTT. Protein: CASSRDRPNTEAFF.

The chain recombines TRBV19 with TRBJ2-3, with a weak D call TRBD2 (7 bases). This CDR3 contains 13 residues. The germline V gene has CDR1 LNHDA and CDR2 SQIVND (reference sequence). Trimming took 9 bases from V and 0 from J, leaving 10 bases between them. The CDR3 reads CASAGASTDTQYF. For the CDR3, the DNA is TGTGCCAGCGCGGGGGCAAGCACAGATACGCAGTATTTT.

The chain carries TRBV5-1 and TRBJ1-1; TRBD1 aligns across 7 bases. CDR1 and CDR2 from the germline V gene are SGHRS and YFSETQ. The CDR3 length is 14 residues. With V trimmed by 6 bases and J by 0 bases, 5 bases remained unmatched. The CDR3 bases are TGCGCCAGCACCTCCGGGACAGTGAACACTGAAGCTTTCTTT. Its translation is CASTSGTVNTEAFF.

The CDR3 nucleotides read TGCGCCAGCAGCCAACCATTGACAGTGAACACCGGGGAGCTGTTTTTT. Its protein product is CASSQPLTVNTGELFF. This chain links TRBV4-3 with TRBJ2-2; maybe TRBD1 (5 bases). The CDR3 is 16 residues long. Trimming pared 2 bases from V and 1 base from J, leaving 11 bases between. In germline, CDR1 is LGHNA, CDR2 YSLEER.

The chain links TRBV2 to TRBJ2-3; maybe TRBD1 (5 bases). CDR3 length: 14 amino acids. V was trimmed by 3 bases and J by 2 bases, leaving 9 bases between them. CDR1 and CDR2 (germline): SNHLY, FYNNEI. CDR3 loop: CASSEDTLTDTQYF. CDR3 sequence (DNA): TGTGCCAGCAGTGAGGACACCCTCACAGATACGCAGTATTTT.

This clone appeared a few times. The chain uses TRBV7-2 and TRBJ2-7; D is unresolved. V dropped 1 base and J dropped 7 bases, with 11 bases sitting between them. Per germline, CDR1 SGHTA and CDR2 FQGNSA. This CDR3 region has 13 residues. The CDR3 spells CASSLVMIGEQYF. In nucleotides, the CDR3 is TGTGCCAGCAGCTTAGTTATGATCGGGGAGCAGTACTTC.

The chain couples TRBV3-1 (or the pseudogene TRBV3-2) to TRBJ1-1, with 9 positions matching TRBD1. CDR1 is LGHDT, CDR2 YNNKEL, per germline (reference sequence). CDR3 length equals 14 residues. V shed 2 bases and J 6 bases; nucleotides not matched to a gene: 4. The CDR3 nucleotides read TGTGCCAGCAGCCAATTTAGACAGGGGGCTGAAGCTTTCTTT. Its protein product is CASSQFRQGAEAFF.